A single sample gave rise to the 9 T cell receptor beta chains below, sequenced in a study of Ad26.COV2.S vaccination and SARS-CoV-2 variants. Indicated treatment: about 20 received Ad26.COV2.S at low or high dose, single or two shots; about five received placebo; per-sample allocation not given. Samples were taken on day 63 after the first vaccine or placebo injection. Libraries were prepared by immunoSEQ multiplex PCR; TCRdb keeps only in-frame clonotypes and omits some of them. The table has fewer than 400,000 clones, about 90% seen once. The sample here was peripheral blood, taken in a trial of Ad26.COV2.S vaccine versus placebo. The source is a person between 18 and 65 years old who received the Ad26.COV2.S COVID-19 vaccine or a placebo.

V and J are TRBV6-5 and TRBJ2-7, with D possibly TRBD1 on 5 matching bases. Germline CDR1 MNHEY, CDR2 SVGAGI. V was shortened by 6 bases and J by 5 bases, with 11 bases between the two germline ends. The CDR3 is 12 amino acids. The CDR3 DNA reads TGTGCCAGCAGAAACAGGATGGACGAGCAGTACTTC. It codes for CASRNRMDEQYF.

The gene calls are TRBV21-1 and TRBJ1-2. TRBV21-1 is flagged as a pseudogene. The CDR3 has 16 residues. CDR3 residues: CASTRGGKGCCYGYTF. The CDR3 nucleotides read TGTGCCAGCACCCGGGGAGGAAAGGGGTGTTGCTATGGCTACACCTTC.

The chain carries TRBV7-2 and TRBJ1-3; tentative D call: TRBD1 (5 bases). Trimming cost V 1 base and J 9 bases, with 10 bases left between them. Germline V lookup: CDR1 SGHTA, CDR2 FQGNSA. CDR3 length: 13 amino acids. CDR3: CASSLDIGATIYF. Here the CDR3 DNA reads TGTGCCAGCAGCTTAGATATCGGGGCCACCATATATTTT.

The chain has TRBV7-6 and TRBJ1-2; possible D gene TRBD1, 5 bases. The CDR3 has 13 residues. V lost 5 bases and J 4 bases, leaving 11 bases between the germline ends. The germline CDR1 and CDR2 sequences are SGHVS and FNYEAQ. The CDR3 region has the DNA TGTGCCAGCAGCCGGGACGGGCGCTATGGCTACACCTTC. Its protein product is CASSRDGRYGYTF.

The rearrangement joins TRBV19 to TRBJ2-2; D call uncertain. Trimming pared 6 bases from V and 6 bases from J, leaving 11 bases between. This CDR3 has 13 amino acids. Germline lookup yields CDR1 LNHDA and CDR2 SQIVND (reference sequence). This chain's CDR3 is CASSYLESGELFF. The CDR3, as DNA: TGTGCCAGTAGCTATCTAGAATCCGGGGAGCTGTTTTTT.

This rearrangement joins TRBV19 to TRBJ1-1, with unresolved D. The CDR3 spans 12 residues. From germline, CDR1 is LNHDA and CDR2 SQIVND (reference sequence). Between the trimmed V and J ends, which lost 4 bases and 10 bases, there was a span of 13 bases. CDR3: CASSSIGSGAFF. The CDR3 DNA is TGTGCCAGTAGTAGTATCGGCAGCGGAGCTTTCTTT. The entire variable domain, with the rest obtained from reference TRBV19 and TRBJ1-1, is as follows: DGGITQSPKYLFRKEGQNVTLSCEQNLNHDAMYWYRQDPGQGLRLIYYSQIVNDFQKGDIAEGYSVSREKKESFPLTVTSAQKNPTAFYLCASSSIGSGAFFGQGTRLTVV.

The chain links TRBV4-1 to TRBJ2-7, with 7 bases fitting TRBD2. Unmatched junction bases numbered 4, after V lost 4 bases and J lost 4 bases. This CDR3 has 13 residues. CDR1 MGHRA and CDR2 YSYEKL come from the germline V gene. CDR3 nucleotides: TGCGCCAGCAGCCTTAGGGAGGGGTACGAGCAGTACGTC. Translated: CASSLREGYEQYV.

This chain connects TRBV19 to TRBJ1-1; tentatively, D is TRBD1 (6 bases). The CDR3 consists of 14 residues. Germline V CDR1 and CDR2: LNHDA, SQIVND (reference sequence). Trimming left V 5 bases short and J 4 bases short, with 14 bases between. The CDR3 coding sequence is TGTGCCAGTAGTTCCCCGACAGGACCCACTGAAGCTTTCTTT. Translation gives CASSSPTGPTEAFF.

The chain joins TRBV30 to TRBJ1-1; 8 bases match TRBD1. Germline CDR1 is GTSNPN and CDR2 is SVGIG (reference sequence). The CDR3 consists of 15 residues. V lost 7 bases and J lost 2; bases outside the gene matches: 12. The CDR3 DNA sequence: TGTGCCTCCTCCGCGGCAGGGGGCTTCAACACTGAAGCTTTCTTT. Encoded protein: CASSAAGGFNTEAFF. Together with reference TRBV30 and TRBJ1-1, the CDR3 gives the full variable domain: SQTIHQWPATLVQPVGSPLSLECTVEGTSNPNLYWYRQAAGRGLQLLFYSVGIGQISSEVPQNLSASRPQDRQFILSSKKLLLSDSGFYLCASSAAGGFNTEAFFGQGTRLTVV.